This TCR beta chain was documented in a study of control samples from healthy donors and cancer patients. CDR1 is SGDLS and CDR2 is YYNGEE in the germline V gene. V shed 1 base and J shed 4 bases, with 7 bases lying between them. The CDR3 runs 13 residues. Clones were sequenced by immunoSEQ multiplex PCR, and TCRdb holds only the in-frame ones, with some missing. Here the sample spans fewer than 110,000 clones, around 89% being singletons. With respect to this clone: This sample also contains other DNA sequences that code for the same CDR3.

The sequencing input was blood. This sequence originates from a man between 25 and 39 years old in good health. The chain combines TRBV9 with TRBJ2-3; D is unresolved. As DNA, the CDR3 is TGTGCCAGCAGCGTACAACACGCAGATACGCAGTATTTT. Encoded protein: CASSVQHADTQYF. Based on the CDR3 plus reference TRBV9 and TRBJ2-3, the full variable domain is DSGVTQTPKHLITATGQRVTLRCSPRSGDLSVYWYQQSLDQGLQFLIQYYNGEERAKGNILERFSAQQFPDLHSELNLSSLELGDSALYFCASSVQHADTQYFGPGTRLTVL.